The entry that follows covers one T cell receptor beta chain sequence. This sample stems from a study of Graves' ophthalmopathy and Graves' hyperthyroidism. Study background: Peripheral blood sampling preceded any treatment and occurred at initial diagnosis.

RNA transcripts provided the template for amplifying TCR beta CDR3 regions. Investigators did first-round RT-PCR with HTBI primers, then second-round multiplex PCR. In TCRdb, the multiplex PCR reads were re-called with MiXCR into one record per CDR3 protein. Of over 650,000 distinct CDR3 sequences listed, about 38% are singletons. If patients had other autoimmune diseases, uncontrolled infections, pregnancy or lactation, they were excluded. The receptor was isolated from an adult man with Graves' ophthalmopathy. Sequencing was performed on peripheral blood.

CDR3 region: CAWRSGQAYEQYF. The CDR3 coding sequence is TGTGCCTGGAGATCGGGCCAAGCCTACGAGCAGTACTTC. This rearrangement joins TRBV7-9 to TRBJ2-7; no clear D. Germline CDR1 reads SEHNR; CDR2 reads FQNEAQ (reference sequence). This CDR3 has 13 residues. Trimming removed 11 bases at V and 2 bases at J, with 16 bases between.